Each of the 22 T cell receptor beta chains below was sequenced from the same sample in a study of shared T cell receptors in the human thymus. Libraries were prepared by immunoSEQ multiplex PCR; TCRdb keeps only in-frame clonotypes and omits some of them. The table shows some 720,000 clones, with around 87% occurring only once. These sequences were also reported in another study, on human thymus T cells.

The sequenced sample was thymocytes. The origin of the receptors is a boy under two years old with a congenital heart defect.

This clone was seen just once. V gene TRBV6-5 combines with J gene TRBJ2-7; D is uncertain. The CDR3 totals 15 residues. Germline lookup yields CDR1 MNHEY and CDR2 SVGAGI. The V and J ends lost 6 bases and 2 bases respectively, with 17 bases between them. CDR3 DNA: TGTGCCAGCAGCCCTAACCTACGCGGCCCCTACGAGCAGTACTTC. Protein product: CASSPNLRGPYEQYF.

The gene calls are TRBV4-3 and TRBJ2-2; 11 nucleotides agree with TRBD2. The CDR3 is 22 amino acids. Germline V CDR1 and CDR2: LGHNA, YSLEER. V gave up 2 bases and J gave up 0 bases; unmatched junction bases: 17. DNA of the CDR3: TGCGCCAGCAGCCAATCACCCACGACTTCTAGCGGGAGGAACGCGAACACCGGGGAGCTGTTTTTT. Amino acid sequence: CASSQSPTTSSGRNANTGELFF.

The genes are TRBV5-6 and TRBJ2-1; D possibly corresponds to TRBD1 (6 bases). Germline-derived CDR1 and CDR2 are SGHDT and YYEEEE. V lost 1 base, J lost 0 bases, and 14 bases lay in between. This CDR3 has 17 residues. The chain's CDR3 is CASSLSGHPSSYNEQFF. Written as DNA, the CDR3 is TGTGCCAGCAGCTTGTCGGGACACCCGAGCTCCTACAATGAGCAGTTCTTC.

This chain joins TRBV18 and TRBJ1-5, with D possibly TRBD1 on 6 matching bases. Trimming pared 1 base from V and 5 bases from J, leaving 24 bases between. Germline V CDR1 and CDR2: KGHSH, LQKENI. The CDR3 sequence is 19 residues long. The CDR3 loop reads CASSPRQEGHLPSHQPQHF. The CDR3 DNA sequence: TGTGCCAGCTCACCACGCCAAGAGGGACACCTTCCGTCCCATCAGCCCCAGCATTTT.

In DNA form, the CDR3 reads TGTGCCAGCAGCTTAGCGGGGGTTCTGCCCTCTGGAAACACCATATATTTT. This codes for CASSLAGVLPSGNTIYF. This chain links TRBV13 with TRBJ1-3, with a possible D match to TRBD1 (5 bases). This CDR3 is built from 17 residues. V was clipped by 1 base and J by 0 bases, with 13 bases between them. Looked up from germline, CDR1 is PRHDT and CDR2 is FYEKMQ (reference sequence).

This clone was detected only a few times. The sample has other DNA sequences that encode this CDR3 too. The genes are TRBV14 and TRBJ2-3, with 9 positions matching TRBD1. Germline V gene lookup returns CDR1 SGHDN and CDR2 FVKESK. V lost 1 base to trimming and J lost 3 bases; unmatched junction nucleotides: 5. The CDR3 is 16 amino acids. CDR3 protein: CASSQGWTGDTDTQYF. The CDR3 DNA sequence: TGTGCCAGCAGCCAAGGGTGGACAGGGGATACAGATACGCAGTATTTT. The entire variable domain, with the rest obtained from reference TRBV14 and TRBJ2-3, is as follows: EAGVTQFPSHSVIEKGQTVTLRCDPISGHDNLYWYRRVMGKEIKFLLHFVKESKQDESGMPNNRFLAERTGGTYSTLKVQPAELEDSGVYFCASSQGWTGDTDTQYFGPGTRLTVL.

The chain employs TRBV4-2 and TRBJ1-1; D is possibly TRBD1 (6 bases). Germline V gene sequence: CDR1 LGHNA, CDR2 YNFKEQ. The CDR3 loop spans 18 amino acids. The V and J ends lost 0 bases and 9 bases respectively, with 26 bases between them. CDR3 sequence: CASSQEFGTPTYIDQAFF. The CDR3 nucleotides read TGTGCCAGCAGCCAAGAGTTTGGGACACCGACCTATATCGACCAAGCTTTCTTT.

In DNA form, the CDR3 reads TGTGCCAGCAGTTTAGATAAAAAACTGTTGGTAAACGAGCAGTACTTC. Encoded protein: CASSLDKKLLVNEQYF. This chain uses TRBV27 with TRBJ2-7; D gene ambiguous. The V gene lost 2 bases and the J gene lost 5 bases, with 19 bases spanning the gap. The germline V gene encodes CDR1 MNHEY and CDR2 SMNVEV (reference sequence). The CDR3 covers 16 residues.

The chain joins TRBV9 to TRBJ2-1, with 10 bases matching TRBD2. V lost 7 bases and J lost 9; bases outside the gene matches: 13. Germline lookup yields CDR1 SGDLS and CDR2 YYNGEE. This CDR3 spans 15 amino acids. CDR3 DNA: TGTGCCAGCGAGGCTAGCGGGAGAGATGGTGGTGAGCAGTTCTTC. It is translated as CASEASGRDGGEQFF.

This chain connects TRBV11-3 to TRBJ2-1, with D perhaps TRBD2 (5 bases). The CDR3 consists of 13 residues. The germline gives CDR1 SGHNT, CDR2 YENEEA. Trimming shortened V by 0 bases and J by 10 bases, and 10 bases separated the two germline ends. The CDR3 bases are TGTGCCAGCAGCTTAGATCCCTGGAGGGAGCAGTTCTTC. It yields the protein CASSLDPWREQFF.

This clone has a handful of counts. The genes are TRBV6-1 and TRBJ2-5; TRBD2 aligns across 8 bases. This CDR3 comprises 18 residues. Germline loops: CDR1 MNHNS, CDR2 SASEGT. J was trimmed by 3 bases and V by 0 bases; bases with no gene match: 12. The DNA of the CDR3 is TGTGCCAGCAGTGAAGCGCGGGGGGACTCCAGAAGAAAAGAGACCCAGTACTTC. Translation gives CASSEARGDSRRKETQYF.

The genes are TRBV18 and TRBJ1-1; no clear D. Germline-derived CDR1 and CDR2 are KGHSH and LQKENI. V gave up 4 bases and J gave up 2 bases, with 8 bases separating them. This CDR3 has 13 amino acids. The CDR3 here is CASSHSCNTEAFF. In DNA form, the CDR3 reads TGTGCCAGCTCACACAGCTGTAACACTGAAGCTTTCTTT.

CDR3 region: CASSPDLVPGQGAANEKLFF. The CDR3 bases are TGTGCCAGCAGTCCCGACCTTGTCCCTGGACAGGGGGCGGCTAATGAAAAACTGTTTTTT. The chain joins TRBV27 to TRBJ1-4; 11 bases are shared with TRBD1. This CDR3 contains 20 residues. V dropped 5 bases and J dropped 3; count of bases not matched to a gene: 17. Germline V gene sequence: CDR1 MNHEY, CDR2 SMNVEV (reference sequence).

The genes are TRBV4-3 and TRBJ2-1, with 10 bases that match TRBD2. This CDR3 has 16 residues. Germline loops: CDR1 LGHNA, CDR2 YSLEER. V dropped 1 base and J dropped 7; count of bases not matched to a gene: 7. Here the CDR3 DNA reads TGCGCCAGCAGCCAAGGAACTAGCGGGAACGGGAATGAGCAGTTCTTC. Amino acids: CASSQGTSGNGNEQFF.

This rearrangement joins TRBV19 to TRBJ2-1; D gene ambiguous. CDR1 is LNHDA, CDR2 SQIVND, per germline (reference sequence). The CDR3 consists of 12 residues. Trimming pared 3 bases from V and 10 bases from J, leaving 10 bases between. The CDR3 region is CASSIRSDEQFF. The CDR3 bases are TGTGCCAGTAGTATTAGGAGCGACGAGCAGTTCTTC.

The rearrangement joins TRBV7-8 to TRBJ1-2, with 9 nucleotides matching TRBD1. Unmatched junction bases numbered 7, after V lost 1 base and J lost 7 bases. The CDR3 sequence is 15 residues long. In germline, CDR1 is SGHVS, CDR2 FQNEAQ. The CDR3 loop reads CASSLEVQGAGGYTF. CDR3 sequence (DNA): TGTGCCAGCAGCTTAGAGGTACAGGGGGCAGGTGGCTACACCTTC. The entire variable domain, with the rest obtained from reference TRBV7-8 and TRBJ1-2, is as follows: GAGVSQSPRYKVAKRGQDVALRCDPISGHVSLFWYQQALGQGPEFLTYFQNEAQLDKSGLPSDRFFAERPEGSVSTLKIQRTQQEDSAVYLCASSLEVQGAGGYTFGSGTRLTVV.

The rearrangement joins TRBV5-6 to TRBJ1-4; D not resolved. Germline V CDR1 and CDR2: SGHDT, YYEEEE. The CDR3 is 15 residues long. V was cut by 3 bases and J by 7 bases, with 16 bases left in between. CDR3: CASSSNSRRGEKLFF. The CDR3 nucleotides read TGTGCCAGCAGCTCCAACTCGAGACGGGGTGAAAAACTGTTTTTT.

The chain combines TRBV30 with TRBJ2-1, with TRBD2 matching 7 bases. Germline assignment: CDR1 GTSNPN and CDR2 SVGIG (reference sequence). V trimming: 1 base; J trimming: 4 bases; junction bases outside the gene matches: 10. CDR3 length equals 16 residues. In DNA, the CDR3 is TGTGCCTGGAGTGAGGCTAGCGGAAAGACGTACAATGAGCAGTTCTTC. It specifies CAWSEASGKTYNEQFF.

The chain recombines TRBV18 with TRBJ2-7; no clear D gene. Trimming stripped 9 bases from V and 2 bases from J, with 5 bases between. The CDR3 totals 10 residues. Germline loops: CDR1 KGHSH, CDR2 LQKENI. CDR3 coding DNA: TGTGCCAGGGCCCCCTACGAGCAGTACTTC. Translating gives CARAPYEQYF.

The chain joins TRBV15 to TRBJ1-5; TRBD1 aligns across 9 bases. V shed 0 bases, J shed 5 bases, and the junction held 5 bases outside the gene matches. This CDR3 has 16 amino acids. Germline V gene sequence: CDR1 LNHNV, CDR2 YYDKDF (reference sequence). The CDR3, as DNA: TGTGCCACCAGCAGAGAGGCGGGACAGGGTGATCAGCCCCAGCATTTT. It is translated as CATSREAGQGDQPQHF.

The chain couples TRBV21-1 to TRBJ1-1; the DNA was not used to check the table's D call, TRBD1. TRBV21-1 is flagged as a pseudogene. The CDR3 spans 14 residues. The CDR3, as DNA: TGTGCCAGCAGCGAAGGACAGAAGAACACTGAAGCTTTCTTT. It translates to CASSEGQKNTEAFF.

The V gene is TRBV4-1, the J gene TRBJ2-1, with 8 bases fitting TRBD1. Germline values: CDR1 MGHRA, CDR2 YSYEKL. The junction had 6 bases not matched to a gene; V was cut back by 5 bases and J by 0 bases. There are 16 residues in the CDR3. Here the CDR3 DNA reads TGCGCCAGCAGCTATTTCACAGGGGGCTCCTACAATGAGCAGTTCTTC. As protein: CASSYFTGGSYNEQFF.